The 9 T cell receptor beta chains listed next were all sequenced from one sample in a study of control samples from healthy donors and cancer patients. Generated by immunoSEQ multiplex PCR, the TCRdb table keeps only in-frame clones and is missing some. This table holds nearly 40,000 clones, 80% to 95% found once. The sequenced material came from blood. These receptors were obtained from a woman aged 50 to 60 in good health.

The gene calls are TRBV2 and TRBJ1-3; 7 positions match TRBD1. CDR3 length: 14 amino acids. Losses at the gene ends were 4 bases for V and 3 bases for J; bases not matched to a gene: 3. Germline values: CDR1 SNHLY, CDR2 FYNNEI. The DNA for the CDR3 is TGTGCCAGCAGTGTTGGGACAGATGGAAACACCATATATTTT. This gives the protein CASSVGTDGNTIYF.

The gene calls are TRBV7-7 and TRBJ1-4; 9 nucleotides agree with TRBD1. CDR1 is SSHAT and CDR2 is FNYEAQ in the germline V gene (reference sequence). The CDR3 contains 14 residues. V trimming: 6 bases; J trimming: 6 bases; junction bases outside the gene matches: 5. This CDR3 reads CASSPGTGYEKLFF. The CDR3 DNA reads TGTGCCAGCAGTCCCGGGACAGGGTATGAAAAACTGTTTTTT.

Here the CDR3 DNA reads TGTGCCAGCAGCCAAGGCTATGGCTACACCTTC. It specifies CASSQGYGYTF. This rearrangement joins TRBV3-1 (or the pseudogene TRBV3-2) to TRBJ1-2; D gene unclear. V was cut by 1 base and J by 4 bases, with 1 base left in between. Germline-derived CDR1 and CDR2 are LGHDT and YNNKEL (reference sequence). The CDR3 runs to 11 residues.

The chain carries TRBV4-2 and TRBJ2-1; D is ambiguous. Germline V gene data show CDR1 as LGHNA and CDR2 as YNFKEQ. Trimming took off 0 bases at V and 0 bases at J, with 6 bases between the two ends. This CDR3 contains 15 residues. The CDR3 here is CASSQEGSSYNEQFF. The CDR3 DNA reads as TGTGCCAGCAGCCAAGAAGGCAGCTCCTACAATGAGCAGTTCTTC.

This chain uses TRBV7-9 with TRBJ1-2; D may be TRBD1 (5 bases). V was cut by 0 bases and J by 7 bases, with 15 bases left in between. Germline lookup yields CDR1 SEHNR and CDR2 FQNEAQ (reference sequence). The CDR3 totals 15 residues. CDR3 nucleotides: TGTGCCAGCAGCTTAGCCCAGGGAGGGCCTACTGGCTACACCTTC. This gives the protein CASSLAQGGPTGYTF.

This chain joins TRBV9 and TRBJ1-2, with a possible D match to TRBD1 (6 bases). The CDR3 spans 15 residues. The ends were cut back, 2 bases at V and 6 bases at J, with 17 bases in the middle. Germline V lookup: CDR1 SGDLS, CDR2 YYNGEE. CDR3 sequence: CASSVTGTQGNGYTF. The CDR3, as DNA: TGTGCCAGCAGCGTGACAGGAACCCAGGGGAATGGCTACACCTTC.

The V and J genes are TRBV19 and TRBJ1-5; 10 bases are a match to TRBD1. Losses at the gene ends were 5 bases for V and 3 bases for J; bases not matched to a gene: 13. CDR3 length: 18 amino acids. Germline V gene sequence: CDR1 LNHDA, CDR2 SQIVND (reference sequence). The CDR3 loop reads CASSLLLTGTGVNQPQHF. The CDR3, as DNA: TGTGCCAGTAGTTTACTTTTAACCGGGACAGGGGTCAATCAGCCCCAGCATTTT.

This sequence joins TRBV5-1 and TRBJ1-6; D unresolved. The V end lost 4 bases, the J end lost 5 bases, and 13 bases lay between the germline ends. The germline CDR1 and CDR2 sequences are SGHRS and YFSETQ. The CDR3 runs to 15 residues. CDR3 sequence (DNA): TGCGCCAGCAGCCCGGAAGGACGGAATAATTCACCCCTCCACTTT. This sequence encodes CASSPEGRNNSPLHF.

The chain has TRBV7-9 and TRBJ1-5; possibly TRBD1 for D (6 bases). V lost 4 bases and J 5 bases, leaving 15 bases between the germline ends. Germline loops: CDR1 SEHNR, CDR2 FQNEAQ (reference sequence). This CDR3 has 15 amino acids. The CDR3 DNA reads TGTGCCAGCAGCTCCGGGGGGGCAGGGCATCAGCCCCAGCATTTT. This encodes CASSSGGAGHQPQHF.